This T cell receptor (beta chain) is from a study of lymphopenia after photon versus proton radiotherapy. General study points: Relative stability marked proton patients; photon patients lost diversity and naive cells. Authors raise, but do not show, better survival with proton therapy. After the lymphocyte nadir, photon-treated repertoires showed oligoclonal expansion, especially of CD8+ Temra cells. Post-nadir TCR diversity decline inversely tracked overall survival among those who died.

TCRdb's table, derived via immunoSEQ multiplex PCR, lists solely in-frame clones and lacks some. The sample has fewer than 30,000 clones, roughly 87% seen once. Of note for this clone: Antigen unknown.

The CDR3 loop spans 13 amino acids. Germline loops: CDR1 LNHDA, CDR2 SQIVND (reference sequence). Trimming removed 5 bases from V and 3 bases from J, with 8 bases in between. The source material was peripheral blood, sampled from a patient treated with photon-based radiotherapy. The V call is TRBV19, the J call TRBJ1-5; no firm D call. This sequence was found in a woman aged 45-59 years with pancreatic cancer. CDR3 loop: CASSRTFNQPQHF. The DNA of the CDR3 is TGTGCCAGTAGTCGAACTTTCAATCAGCCCCAGCATTTT.